This note documents a single TCR beta chain sequence. The method was immunoSEQ multiplex PCR; TCRdb's version includes in-frame clones alone and lacks a portion of them. The profile shows roughly 2.2 million clones, about nine tenths of them singletons. The data belong to a study of shared clonotypes between healthy human individuals. For the study at large: The study enrolled two women and three men aged 18 to 49.

The germline V gene has CDR1 SSHAT and CDR2 FNYEAQ (reference sequence). The CDR3 covers 14 residues. Trimming stripped 5 bases from V and 2 bases from J, with 13 bases between. The clonotype originates from a man in his late teens or twenties in good health. Some clones in this sample may be carry-over from other donors' samples. Sequenced material: naive CD4+ T cells from PBMCs. As for subset: CD45RA+ positively selected. The genes are TRBV7-7 and TRBJ2-7; D possibly corresponds to TRBD1 (6 bases). DNA for the CDR3: TGTGCCAGCAGCGTCGCGGCAGGGGCCTACGAGCAGTACTTC. This gives the protein CASSVAAGAYEQYF.